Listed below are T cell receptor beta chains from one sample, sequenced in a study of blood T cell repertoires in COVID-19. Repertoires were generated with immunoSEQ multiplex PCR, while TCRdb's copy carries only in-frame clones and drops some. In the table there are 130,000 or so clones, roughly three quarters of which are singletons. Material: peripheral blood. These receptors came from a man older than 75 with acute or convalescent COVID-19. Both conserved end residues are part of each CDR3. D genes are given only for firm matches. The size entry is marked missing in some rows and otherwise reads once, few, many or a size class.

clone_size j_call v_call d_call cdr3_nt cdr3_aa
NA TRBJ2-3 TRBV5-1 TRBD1 TGCGCCAGCAGCTCACCGGGACAGGGTTTAGATACGCAGTATTTT CASSSPGQGLDTQYF
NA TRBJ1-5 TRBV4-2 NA TGTGCCAGCAGCCAAAGAGTTGGGGAGAACTTCAATCAGCCCCAGCATTTT CASSQRVGENFNQPQHF
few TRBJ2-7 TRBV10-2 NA TGCGCCAGCAGTGACACAGGGGGAGGGTTAAGCTACGAGCAGTACTTC CASSDTGGGLSYEQYF
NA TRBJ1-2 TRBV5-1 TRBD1 TGCGCCAGCAGCGTGCCGGGACAGGGGCTTGGTGGCTACACCTTC CASSVPGQGLGGYTF
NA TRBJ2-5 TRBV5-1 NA TGCGCCAGCAGCTTCCAAACCGGGGGTAAAGAGACCCAGTACTTC CASSFQTGGKETQYF
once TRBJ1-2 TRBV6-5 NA TGTGCCAGCAGTTACTCTCGCAGGGCGACCACCTATGGCTACACCTTC CASSYSRRATTYGYTF
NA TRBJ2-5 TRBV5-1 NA TGCGCCAGCAGCTGGAGGCCAAGTACAGGGAGCCAAGAGACCCAGTACTTC CASSWRPSTGSQETQYF
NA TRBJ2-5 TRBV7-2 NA TGTGCCAGCAGCTTAGCGGGCAGGGTAAAAGGAGAGACCCAGTACTTC CASSLAGRVKGETQYF
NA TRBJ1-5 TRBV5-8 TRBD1 TGTGCCAGCAGCTTGACGACAGGGCATAGGGGCCAGCCCCAGCATTTT CASSLTTGHRGQPQHF
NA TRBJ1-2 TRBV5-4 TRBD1 TGTGCCAGCAGCCCCACCAGGGACAGGATAAACTATGGCTACACCTTC CASSPTRDRINYGYTF
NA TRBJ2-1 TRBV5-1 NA TGCGCCAGCAGCTTGGCTAGCGCCAACAATGAGCAGTTCTTC CASSLASANNEQFF
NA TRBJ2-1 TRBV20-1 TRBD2 TGCAGTGCTAGTCCGCGGGGTAGCGGGGGGGCCGGGTCCTACAATGAGCAGTTCTTC CSASPRGSGGAGSYNEQFF
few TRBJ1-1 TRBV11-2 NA TGTGCCAGCAGCTTCGATAGAGTCACTGAAGCTTTCTTT CASSFDRVTEAFF
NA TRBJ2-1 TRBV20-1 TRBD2 TGCAGTGCGAGTATAGCGGGTGAGCAGTTCTTC CSASIAGEQFF
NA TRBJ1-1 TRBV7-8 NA TGTGCCAGCAGCAAGCTCACAGGGAACACTGAAGCTTTCTTT CASSKLTGNTEAFF
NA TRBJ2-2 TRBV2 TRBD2 TGTGCCAGCAGTGAAGAGACTAGCGTAAACGGGGAGCTGTTTTTT CASSEETSVNGELFF
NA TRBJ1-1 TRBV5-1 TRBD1 TGCGCCAGCAGCTTGGTGGCAGGGGGCAATACTGAAGCTTTCTTT CASSLVAGGNTEAFF
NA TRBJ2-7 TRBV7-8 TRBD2 TGTGCCAGCAGCTTAAGTAGCGGGGGCCCCTACGAGCAGTACTTC CASSLSSGGPYEQYF
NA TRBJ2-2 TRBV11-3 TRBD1 TGTGCCAGCAGGCCTACAGGGGGCGCGGACACCGGGGAGCTGTTTTTT CASRPTGGADTGELFF
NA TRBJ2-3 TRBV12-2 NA TGTGCAAGTCGCTTATACTCACCGGGACAGGGGGCAAATACGCAGTATTTT CASRLYSPGQGANTQYF
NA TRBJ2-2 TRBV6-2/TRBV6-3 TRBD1 TGTGCCAGCAGTTACTCGGACAGGGGGCGCAGGAACACCGGGGAGCTGTTTTTT CASSYSDRGRRNTGELFF
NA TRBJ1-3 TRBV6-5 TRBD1 TGTGCCAGCAGCCAAAGGACAGGGAACGGAAACACCATATATTTT CASSQRTGNGNTIYF
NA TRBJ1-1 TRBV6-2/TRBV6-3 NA TGTGCCAGCAGTTACTCTTCACCTCGGGGGAACACTGAAGCTTTCTTT CASSYSSPRGNTEAFF
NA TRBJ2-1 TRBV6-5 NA TGTGCCAGCAGTTACTCCTCCTTCTACAATGAGCAGTTCTTC CASSYSSFYNEQFF
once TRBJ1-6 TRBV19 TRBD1 TGTGCCAGTAGTATAGTGAACAGGGGGCGCTTTTCACCCCTCCACTTT CASSIVNRGRFSPLHF
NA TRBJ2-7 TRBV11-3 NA TGTGCCAGCAGCCCACGGGGGAACCCCTACGAGCAGTACTTC CASSPRGNPYEQYF
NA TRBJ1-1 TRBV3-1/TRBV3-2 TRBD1 TGTGCCAGCAGCCCCCACAGGGGCCGTACTGAAGCTTTCTTT CASSPHRGRTEAFF
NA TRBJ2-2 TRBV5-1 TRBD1 TGCGCCAGCAGTTACGACAGGGGAACCGGGGAGCTGTTTTTT CASSYDRGTGELFF
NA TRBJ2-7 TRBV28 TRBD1 TGTGCCAGCACCCAGGGGGCCGGAGAGCAGTACTTC CASTQGAGEQYF
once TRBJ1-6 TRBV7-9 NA TGTGCCAGCAGCCAACTGGACAGAAGGAATTCACCCCTCCACTTT CASSQLDRRNSPLHF
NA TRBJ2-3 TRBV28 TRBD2 TGTGCCAGCTATCCGGGGGGAGGTTGGACAGATACGCAGTATTTT CASYPGGGWTDTQYF
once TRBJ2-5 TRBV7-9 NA TGTGCCAGCAGCTTCCGGGACACACAAGAGACCCAGTACTTC CASSFRDTQETQYF
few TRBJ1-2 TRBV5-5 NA TGTGCCAGCAGCTTGGCAGGCCAGGGGACTGGCTACACCTTC CASSLAGQGTGYTF
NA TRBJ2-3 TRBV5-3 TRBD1 TGTGCCAGAAGCTCCCCGGACAGGACTAGCACAGATACGCAGTATTTT CARSSPDRTSTDTQYF
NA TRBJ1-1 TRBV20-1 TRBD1 TGCAGTGCCACCCCCGGACAGGCAGCTTTCTTT CSATPGQAAFF
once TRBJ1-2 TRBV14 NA TGTGCCAGCAGCCAAGTACACATATATGGCTACACCTTC CASSQVHIYGYTF
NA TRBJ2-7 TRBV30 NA TGTGCCTGGAGAAGGGGGGGACTCAAAGAGCAGTACTTC CAWRRGGLKEQYF
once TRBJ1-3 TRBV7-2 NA TGTGCCAGCAGCTTAGGTCTTCCAGGGTCTGGAAACACCATATATTTT CASSLGLPGSGNTIYF
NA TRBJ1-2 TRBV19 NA TGTGCCAGTAGCATACAGGATACCTATGGCTACACCTTC CASSIQDTYGYTF
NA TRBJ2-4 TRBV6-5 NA TGTGCCAGCAGGGCCCCAGGGCAAGCCAAAAACATTCAGTACTTC CASRAPGQAKNIQYF
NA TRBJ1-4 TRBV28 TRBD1 TGTGCCAGCAGTGATCCGGGGACAGGGGCACGAAAACTGTTTTTT CASSDPGTGARKLFF
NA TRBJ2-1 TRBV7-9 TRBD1 TGTGCCAGCAGCTTAAGGGCGGGACAGGCCCACAATGAGCAGTTCTTC CASSLRAGQAHNEQFF
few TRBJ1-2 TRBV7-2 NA TGTGCCAGCAGCTTACTAAGGGGCGGCTACACCTTC CASSLLRGGYTF
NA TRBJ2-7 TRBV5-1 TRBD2 TGCGCCAGCAGCTTGTCCAGCGGGAGAGCCTACGAGCAGTACTTC CASSLSSGRAYEQYF
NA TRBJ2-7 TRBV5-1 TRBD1 TGCGCCAGCAGCTTGGAGGGACAGGTTGGCTCCTACGAGCAGTACTTC CASSLEGQVGSYEQYF
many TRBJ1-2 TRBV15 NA TGTGCCACCAGCACGACTCGGGGGGGCTACACCTTC CATSTTRGGYTF
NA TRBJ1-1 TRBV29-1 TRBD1 TGCAGCGTTGAAGGACGATTAATTTTTGGAGGGGGCACCTGGGAGGAAGCTTTCTTT CSVEGRLIFGGGTWEEAFF
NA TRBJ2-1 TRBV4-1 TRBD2 TGCGCCAGCAGCCAAGTGGGGGGGGTAGGATCCTACAATGAGCAGTTCTTC CASSQVGGVGSYNEQFF
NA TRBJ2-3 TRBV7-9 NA TGTGCCAGCAGCTTGCGCCAGCGACCGGGTGGAGATACGCAGTATTTT CASSLRQRPGGDTQYF
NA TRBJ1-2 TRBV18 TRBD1 TGTGCCAGCTCACAGAACCCCCTGGGGACAGCGTATGGCTACACCTTC CASSQNPLGTAYGYTF
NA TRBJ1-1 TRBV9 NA TGTGCCAGCACCCCAGGTCTGAACACTGAAGCTTTCTTT CASTPGLNTEAFF
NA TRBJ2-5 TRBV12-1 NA TGTGCCAGCAGCTGTGACTCCCAAGAGACCCAGTACTTC CASSCDSQETQYF
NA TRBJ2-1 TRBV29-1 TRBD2 TGCAGCGTTGAACCCGGGAGGGGTCGAGACAATGAGCAGTTCTTC CSVEPGRGRDNEQFF
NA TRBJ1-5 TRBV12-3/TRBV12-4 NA TGTGCCAGCACCCCGACACGCAATCAGCCCCAGCATTTT CASTPTRNQPQHF
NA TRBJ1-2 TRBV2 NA TGTGCCAGCAGTGTGACAGCCACGGGCTATGGCTACACCTTC CASSVTATGYGYTF
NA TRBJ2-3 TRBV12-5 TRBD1 TGTGCTAGTGGTTTGGGACTCCCGGGACAGGGATCAGATACGCAGTATTTT CASGLGLPGQGSDTQYF
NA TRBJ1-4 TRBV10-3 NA TGTGCCACCTCGGGGGGTACTAATGAAAAACTGTTTTTT CATSGGTNEKLFF
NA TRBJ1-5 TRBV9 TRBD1 TGTGCCAGCAGTACAGGGGGTAGCAATCAGCCCCAGCATTTT CASSTGGSNQPQHF
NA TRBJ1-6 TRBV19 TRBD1 TGTGCCAGTCAGGGACAGGGTCGTTCACCCCTCCACTTT CASQGQGRSPLHF